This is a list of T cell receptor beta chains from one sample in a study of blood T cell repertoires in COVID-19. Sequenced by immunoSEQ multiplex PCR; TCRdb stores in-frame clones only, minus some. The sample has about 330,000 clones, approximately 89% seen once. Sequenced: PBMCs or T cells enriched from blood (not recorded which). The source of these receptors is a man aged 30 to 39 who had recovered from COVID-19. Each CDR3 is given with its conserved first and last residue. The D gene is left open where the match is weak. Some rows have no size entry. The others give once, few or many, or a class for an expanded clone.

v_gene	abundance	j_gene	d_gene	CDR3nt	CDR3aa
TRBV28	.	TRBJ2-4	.	TGTGCCAGCAGTTCCCAGGGTGGGCTTCCGTACTTC	CASSSQGGLPYF
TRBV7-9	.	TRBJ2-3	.	TGTGCCAGCAGCTTAGGTGTGGCAGTCACAGATACGCAGTATTTT	CASSLGVAVTDTQYF
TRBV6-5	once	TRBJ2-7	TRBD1	TGTGCCAGCAGGGGACAGGGGGCGTACGAGCAGTACTTC	CASRGQGAYEQYF
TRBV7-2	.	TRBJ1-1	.	TGTGCCAGCAGCTTAGCGGTAGGGAGGCCTGAAGCTTTCTTT	CASSLAVGRPEAFF
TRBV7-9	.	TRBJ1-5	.	TGTGCCAGCAGCACAGGAAATCAGCCCCAGCATTTT	CASSTGNQPQHF
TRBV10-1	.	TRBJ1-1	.	TGCGCCAGCAGTGAAGAGGGTACGCTCACTGAAGCTTTCTTT	CASSEEGTLTEAFF
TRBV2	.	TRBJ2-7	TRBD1	TGTGCCAGCAGTCTCACAGGGGACGAGCAGTACTTC	CASSLTGDEQYF
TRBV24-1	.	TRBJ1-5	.	TGTGCCACCAGTGATTTGCGGGGTCAGCCCCAGCATTTT	CATSDLRGQPQHF
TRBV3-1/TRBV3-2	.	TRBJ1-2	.	TGTGCCAGCAGCCAAGAAGCTGTCGGGGGCTACACCTTC	CASSQEAVGGYTF
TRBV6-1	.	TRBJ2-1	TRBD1	TGTGCCAGCAGTGGTCCAGGGGGTTACTCCTACAATGAGCAGTTCTTC	CASSGPGGYSYNEQFF
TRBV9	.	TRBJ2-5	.	TGTGCCAGCAGCGTAGCCGGGTGGCAAGAGACCCAGTACTTC	CASSVAGWQETQYF
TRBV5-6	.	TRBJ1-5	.	TGTGCCAGCAGCTTGAGCGGCGGGACTAGCAATCAGCCCCAGCATTTT	CASSLSGGTSNQPQHF
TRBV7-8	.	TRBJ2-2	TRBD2	TGTGCCAGCAGCCGACTGACCGGGACTAGCGGGGGCCGGGAGCTGTTTTTT	CASSRLTGTSGGRELFF
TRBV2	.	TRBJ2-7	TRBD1	TGTGCCAGCCAACAGGGGCCCGGGTCCTACGAGCAGTACTTC	CASQQGPGSYEQYF
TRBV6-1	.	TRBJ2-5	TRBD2	TGTGCCAGCAGTGAACGCTGGGGGGGGACCCAGTACTTC	CASSERWGGTQYF
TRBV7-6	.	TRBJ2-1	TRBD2	TGTGCCAGCAGCATGGGACTAGCGGGGGGCAATGAGCAGTTCTTC	CASSMGLAGGNEQFF
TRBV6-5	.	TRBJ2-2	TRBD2	TGTGCCAGCAGTTACAGCGGGGGCGGGGAGCTGTTTTTT	CASSYSGGGELFF
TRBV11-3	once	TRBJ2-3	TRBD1	TGTGCCAGCAGCCGACGGGACAGTCACACAGATACGCAGTATTTT	CASSRRDSHTDTQYF
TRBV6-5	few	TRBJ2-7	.	TGTGCCAGCAGAAATGGGGCAGGAGCGTACGAGCAGTACTTC	CASRNGAGAYEQYF
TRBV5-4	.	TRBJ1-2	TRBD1	TGTGCCAGCAGCTACGAGACAGGGGAAACCTATGGCTACACCTTC	CASSYETGETYGYTF
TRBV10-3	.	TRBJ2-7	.	TGTGCCATCAGTGAGAGGGTCAAAGGGGACTACGAGCAGTACTTC	CAISERVKGDYEQYF
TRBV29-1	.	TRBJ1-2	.	TGCAGCGTTGACGGGCGGGGCAGAGATGGCTACACCTTC	CSVDGRGRDGYTF
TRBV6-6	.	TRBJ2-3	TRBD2	TGTGCCAGCAGTCGACCGGGACTAGCTAGCACAGATACGCAGTATTTT	CASSRPGLASTDTQYF
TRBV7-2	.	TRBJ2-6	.	TGTGCCAGCAGCTTCCTCACAGCTGGGGCCAACGTCCTGACTTTC	CASSFLTAGANVLTF
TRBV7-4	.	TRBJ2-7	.	TGTGCCAGCAGCTTAGGGCAGGGAGGCTACGAGCAGTACTTC	CASSLGQGGYEQYF
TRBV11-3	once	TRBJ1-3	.	TGTGCCAGCAGACCTCGGACAGCACCTGGAAACACCATATATTTT	CASRPRTAPGNTIYF
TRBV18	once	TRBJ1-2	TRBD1	TGTGCCAGCTTCAGGGGGACAGGGGACTATGGCTACACCTTC	CASFRGTGDYGYTF
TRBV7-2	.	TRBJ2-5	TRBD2	TGTGCCAGCAGCTTATCCAACCTAGCGGGGAGGAAGACCCAGTACTTC	CASSLSNLAGRKTQYF